The entry below gives a single TCR beta chain sequence along with its context. This sample is drawn from a study of blood T cells in healthy people across ages. In the study overall: Every two T cells gave about one barcoded beta molecule via template switching.

Trimming removed 0 bases from V and 8 bases from J; junction bases left unmatched: 7. Germline V gene data show CDR1 as LGHNA and CDR2 as YSLEER. This CDR3 is built from 16 residues. For the second PCR, which ran for about 7 to 11 cycles, a sample-barcoded 5' primer and a J-beta primer mix were used. TCRdb reprocessed the 5' RACE reads via MiXCR and lists one record per CDR3 protein. The data show about 1.4 million distinct CDR3 sequences, with approximately 59% seen just once and 5% to 7% held by the top ten. Sequenced: blood. The TCR comes from a man aged 18 to 30 in good health. V gene TRBV4-3 combines with J gene TRBJ1-4; TRBD1 matches at 9 bases. As DNA, the CDR3 is TGCGCCAGCAGCCAAGAACAGGGGGCGCGGGGAGAAAAACTGTTTTTT. It specifies CASSQEQGARGEKLFF.